These 22 T cell receptor beta chains were all obtained from the same sample, sequenced in a study of technical replicates of blood from a handful of donors. This table comes from immunoSEQ multiplex PCR, and its TCRdb copy is limited to in-frame clones, with some not included. The table has tens of thousands of clones, 80% to 90% seen once. Sequences were obtained from PBMCs. All receptors come from a human donor in good health. Some clones in this sample may be carry-over from other donors' samples.

J is TRBJ1-1 and V is TRBV2; D perhaps matches TRBD1 (6 bases). The V gene's germline CDR1 is SNHLY and CDR2 FYNNEI. This CDR3 is 14 amino acids long. The V end lost 2 bases, the J end lost 5 bases, and 12 bases lay between the germline ends. CDR3 sequence: CASSEQGSITEAFF. DNA for the CDR3: TGTGCCAGCAGTGAACAGGGGTCTATTACTGAAGCTTTCTTT.

CDR3 nucleotide sequence: TGTGCCAGCAGCCCCCCCCGGACTAGAACCAATGAGCAGTTCTTC. Protein: CASSPPRTRTNEQFF. This sequence joins TRBV13 and TRBJ2-1; 7 bases match TRBD2. V shed 5 bases, J shed 6 bases, and the junction held 10 bases outside the gene matches. Germline-derived CDR1 and CDR2 are PRHDT and FYEKMQ (reference sequence). This CDR3 comprises 15 residues. The full variable domain, with the rest looked up from reference TRBV13 and TRBJ2-1, is AAGVIQSPRHLIKEKRETATLKCYPIPRHDTVYWYQQGPGQDPQFLISFYEKMQSDKGSIPDRFSAQQFSDYHSELNMSSLELGDSALYFCASSPPRTRTNEQFFGPGTRLTVL.

The table lists this clone with a count of one. This chain uses TRBV5-4 with TRBJ2-1; no definite D call. Germline V gene lookup returns CDR1 SGHNT and CDR2 YYREEE (reference sequence). The CDR3 extends over 12 amino acids. Trimming shortened V by 4 bases and J by 10 bases, and 12 bases separated the two germline ends. Here the CDR3 DNA reads TGTGCCAGCAGCGCGAGCCCAGGAGAGCAGTTCTTC. Its protein is CASSASPGEQFF. Based on the CDR3 plus reference TRBV5-4 and TRBJ2-1, the full variable domain is ETGVTQSPTHLIKTRGQQVTLRCSSQSGHNTVSWYQQALGQGPQFIFQYYREEENGRGNFPPRFSGLQFPNYSSELNVNALELDDSALYLCASSASPGEQFFGPGTRLTVL.

Regarding this clone: One junction end disagrees with the germline gene, perhaps due to a read error. At the DNA level, this CDR3 is encoded by other sequences in the same sample as well. The gene calls are TRBV5-1 and TRBJ2-7; D may be TRBD1 or TRBD2 (6 bases each). The CDR3 has 14 amino acids. Germline V gene sequence: CDR1 SGHRS, CDR2 YFSETQ. This chain's CDR3 is CASSLAGTPYEQYF. CDR3 coding DNA: TGCGCTAGCAGCCTGGCGGGGACACCATACGAGCAGTACTTC.

The chain is built from TRBV18 and TRBJ2-7, with 9 bases identical to TRBD1. With 6 bases clipped from V and 5 bases from J, the junction kept 2 bases outside the gene matches. The CDR3 sequence is 12 residues long. Germline V gene lookup returns CDR1 KGHSH and CDR2 LQKENI. CDR3 sequence: CASSRQGDEQYF. The CDR3 DNA sequence: TGTGCCAGCTCCCGACAGGGGGACGAGCAGTACTTC.

This chain connects TRBV30 to TRBJ1-5; D is possibly TRBD1 (6 bases). Trimming pared 3 bases from V and 6 bases from J, leaving 9 bases between. Germline lookup yields CDR1 GTSNPN and CDR2 SVGIG (reference sequence). The CDR3 runs 12 residues. The chain's CDR3 is CAWRQGGQPQHF. CDR3 bases: TGTGCCTGGAGACAGGGCGGTCAGCCCCAGCATTTT.

The chain couples TRBV30 to TRBJ1-6; no clear D gene. Trimming stripped 3 bases from V and 7 bases from J, with 13 bases between. The germline V gene has CDR1 GTSNPN and CDR2 SVGIG (reference sequence). The CDR3 loop spans 14 amino acids. The CDR3 sequence is CAWSATTVNSPLHF. CDR3 nucleotides: TGTGCCTGGAGCGCGACCACAGTGAATTCACCCCTCCACTTT.

V gene TRBV4-1 combines with J gene TRBJ2-2, with 11 nucleotides matching TRBD1. In germline, CDR1 is MGHRA, CDR2 YSYEKL. The junction had 5 bases not matched to a gene; V was cut back by 4 bases and J by 1 base. The length of the CDR3 is 17 residues. The CDR3 DNA reads TGCGCCAGCAGCCCCCTCGGGACAGGGGGGAACACCGGGGAGCTGTTTTTT. Its translation is CASSPLGTGGNTGELFF.

The rearrangement links TRBV2 to TRBJ2-7; D might be TRBD2 (5 bases). The CDR3 totals 15 residues. Trimming removed 7 bases at V and 0 bases at J, with 16 bases between. Looked up from germline, CDR1 is SNHLY and CDR2 is FYNNEI. The CDR3 reads CASTSGGSRSYEQYF. In nucleotides, the CDR3 is TGTGCCAGCACCAGCGGCGGGTCCCGCTCCTACGAGCAGTACTTC.

V usage is TRBV18 and J usage is TRBJ1-1; 7 nucleotides line up with TRBD1. Germline V gives CDR1 KGHSH, CDR2 LQKENI. This CDR3 spans 14 amino acids. V dropped 6 bases and J dropped 3; count of bases not matched to a gene: 7. The CDR3 DNA is TGTGCCAGCTCCCTACAGGGGCGTGACACTGAAGCTTTCTTT. This codes for CASSLQGRDTEAFF.

The chain couples TRBV6-5 to TRBJ1-4; TRBD1 might be the D (5 bases). With 0 bases removed from V and 7 bases from J, the gap between germline ends came to 15 bases. The germline V gene has CDR1 MNHEY and CDR2 SVGAGI. CDR3 length equals 16 residues. CDR3 bases: TGTGCCAGCAGTTACTCGACGGCAGGGTCAGGTGAAAAACTGTTTTTT. As protein: CASSYSTAGSGEKLFF.

This clone showed up just once. The chain uses TRBV19 and TRBJ1-6, with TRBD1 as a possible D gene (6 bases). Trimming stripped 9 bases from V and 12 bases from J, with 18 bases between. CDR1 LNHDA and CDR2 SQIVND come from the germline V gene (reference sequence). There are 13 residues in the CDR3. The CDR3 spells CASTAGTPKPLHF. CDR3 bases: TGTGCCAGCACCGCTGGGACACCCAAACCCCTCCACTTT.

The table lists this clone with a count of one. V and J are TRBV14 and TRBJ2-7; D is unclear. Germline CDR1 reads SGHDN; CDR2 reads FVKESK. V lost 1 base and J lost 3, with 13 bases in between. This CDR3 contains 15 residues. CDR3 bases: TGTGCCAGCAGCCAAGGTTGGCTTCTAGGCTACGAGCAGTACTTC. The encoded protein is CASSQGWLLGYEQYF.

The chain couples TRBV4-1 to TRBJ2-1; 8 bases line up with TRBD2. V was pared by 1 base and J by 8 bases, with 10 bases of the junction left unmatched. The CDR3 extends over 16 amino acids. In germline, CDR1 is MGHRA, CDR2 YSYEKL. CDR3 nucleotides: TGCGCCAGCAGCCAAGCGCACGGGGGGGCCGGATATGAGCAGTTCTTC. Its protein product is CASSQAHGGAGYEQFF.

The chain uses TRBV2 and TRBJ1-6; D unresolved. CDR3 length equals 13 residues. V was trimmed by 6 bases and J by 4 bases, leaving 7 bases between them. Germline values: CDR1 SNHLY, CDR2 FYNNEI. This chain's CDR3 is CASRGDYNSPLHF. In DNA form, the CDR3 reads TGTGCCAGCAGGGGAGATTATAATTCACCCCTCCACTTT.

The chain joins TRBV6-5 to TRBJ2-4; the D gene is possibly TRBD1 (6 bases). V was pared by 2 bases and J by 9 bases, with 14 bases between. Germline CDR1 reads MNHEY; CDR2 reads SVGAGI. The CDR3 runs to 14 residues. CDR3 region: CASSYTRQAGIQYF. CDR3 sequence (DNA): TGTGCCAGCAGTTACACCAGACAGGCGGGCATTCAGTACTTC.

The chain uses TRBV9 and TRBJ2-6; the match to TRBD1 covers 8 bases. The CDR3 spans 20 residues. The V gene's germline CDR1 is SGDLS and CDR2 YYNGEE. V shed 4 bases and J 4 bases; nucleotides not matched to a gene: 19. The DNA for the CDR3 is TGTGCCAGCAGCTCCAGGGGAGACAGGGGCAGGGGGGTAGGGGCCAACGTCCTGACTTTC. This sequence encodes CASSSRGDRGRGVGANVLTF.

In DNA form, the CDR3 reads TGTGCCAGCAGCCCACATGGGACAGGGGTCGAGCAGTACTTC. This sequence encodes CASSPHGTGVEQYF. This chain links TRBV7-2 with TRBJ2-7; TRBD1 agrees at 10 bases. The V gene's germline CDR1 is SGHTA and CDR2 FQGNSA. The CDR3 is made up of 14 amino acids. J gave up 6 bases and V 5 bases, and 7 bases lay outside the gene matches.

The chain employs TRBV4-3 and TRBJ1-2, with TRBD1 as a possible D gene (5 bases). CDR1 is LGHNA and CDR2 is YSLEER in the germline V gene. The CDR3 runs to 14 residues. Trimming took off 1 base at V and 6 bases at J, with 12 bases between the two ends. CDR3 in amino acids: CASSQAGRDNGYTF. The CDR3 coding sequence is TGCGCCAGCAGCCAAGCGGGCAGGGATAATGGCTACACCTTC.

The chain employs TRBV5-4 and TRBJ2-1, with D possibly matching TRBD1 (6 bases). The germline V gene encodes CDR1 SGHNT and CDR2 YYREEE (reference sequence). V was cut by 4 bases and J by 7 bases, with 18 bases left in between. The CDR3 spans 15 residues. The CDR3 spells CASSATLQGLNEQFF. CDR3 bases: TGTGCCAGCAGCGCAACCCTGCAGGGGTTGAATGAGCAGTTCTTC.

This chain connects TRBV7-9 to TRBJ2-7, with D possibly being TRBD2 (6 bases). The V gene lost 7 bases and the J gene lost 2 bases, with 9 bases spanning the gap. Per germline, CDR1 SEHNR and CDR2 FQNEAQ (reference sequence). The CDR3 consists of 12 residues. The CDR3 sequence is CASTGGTYEQYF. In DNA form, the CDR3 reads TGTGCCAGCACTGGGGGGACCTACGAGCAGTACTTC.

About this clone itself: This specimen includes other DNA sequences encoding the same CDR3. The CDR3 is CAWSEAGRGLPLSSYEQYF. CDR3 nucleotides: TGTGCCTGGAGTGAGGCTGGCAGGGGGCTACCCCTTAGCTCCTACGAGCAGTACTTC. This sequence joins TRBV30 and TRBJ2-7; TRBD1 matches at 8 bases. Germline loops: CDR1 GTSNPN, CDR2 SVGIG (reference sequence). V was clipped by 1 base and J by 0 bases; unmatched bases: 17. The length of the CDR3 is 19 residues.